The clone carrying this T cell receptor (beta chain) was recorded many times. The antigen remains unidentified. V dropped 7 bases and J dropped 3 bases, with 9 bases sitting between them. Germline assignment: CDR1 SNHLY and CDR2 FYNNEI. CDR3 length: 12 residues. This sample was taken from a study of T cells in Graves' hyperthyroidism and ophthalmopathy. Amplification targeted TCR beta CDR3 regions from RNA transcripts. When the TCR CDR3 underwent first-round RT-PCR, the HTBI primer set was used. Each CDR3 protein is one row after TCRdb ran MiXCR on the multiplex PCR reads. The sample comprises 600,000 or so distinct CDR3 sequences, 46% of which are singletons, and roughly 8.2% rests with the top ten. The study's findings and limits: Ophthalmopathy could be told apart from stable hyperthyroidism with a 13 V-J model.

The receptor was isolated from a woman aged 18-29 years with Graves' hyperthyroidism. V and J are TRBV2 and TRBJ2-5, with D tentatively TRBD1 (6 bases). What was sequenced was peripheral blood or thyroid tissue (not recorded which). The CDR3 sequence is CASTEGEETQYF. In DNA form, the CDR3 reads TGTGCCAGCACCGAGGGGGAAGAGACCCAGTACTTC.